The T cell receptor (beta chain) under discussion was sequenced for a study of response to subunit inactivated influenza vaccine. TCRdb passed the RT-PCR reads through MiXCR, listing each CDR3 protein once. Altogether about 800,000 distinct CDR3 sequences are present, 21% being singletons, with the ten largest covering roughly 10%. The CDR3 covers 15 residues. Trimming cost V 5 bases and J 2 bases, with 12 bases left between them. Study-level findings and limits: Seasonal influenza vaccination, on each occasion, was suggested by the authors to recruit few new T cells.

As concerns this clonotype: Its specificity is unknown.

This TCR was sampled from a man aged 50 to 59 who received an inactivated influenza vaccine. The input for sequencing was PBMCs from blood, taken 5 days after vaccination. The chain carries TRBV12-3 or TRBV12-4 and TRBJ2-2; D not resolved. The CDR3 bases are TGTGCCAGCAGTGTCGGCGGTGTTAACACCGGGGAGCTGTTTTTT. Translating it yields CASSVGGVNTGELFF.